This T cell receptor (beta chain) comes out of a study of T cell clonotyping in hematopoietic cell transplantation. Study-wide results and limits: At the given depth, recipient repertoires were over 95% de novo clonotypes.

With 7 bases removed from V and 0 bases from J, the gap between germline ends came to 7 bases. Germline-derived CDR1 and CDR2 are SQVTM and ANQGSEA. The length of the CDR3 is 11 residues. Some clones are missing from TCRdb's copy, which holds only in-frame ones; the method was immunoSEQ multiplex PCR. This table holds 15,000 to 20,000 clones, about 85% found once. This clone occurred once. Antigen specificity is unknown. The material sequenced was PBMCs, taken 100 days after allogeneic stem cell transplant. V usage is TRBV29-1 and J usage is TRBJ2-7; D call uncertain. The source is a male patient between 60 and 69 years old who had an allogeneic stem cell transplant from a related donor, so the T cells may come from the graft donor. Some clones in this sample may be carry-over from other donors' samples. CDR3 nucleotides: TGCAGCGGTCAAAGCTCCTACGAGCAGTACTTC. Protein sequence: CSGQSSYEQYF.